This T cell receptor (beta chain) was identified during a study of blood T cell repertoires in COVID-19. CDR3 length: 14 residues. Germline lookup yields CDR1 MDHEN and CDR2 SYDVKM. V lost 5 bases and J 6 bases, leaving 14 bases between the germline ends. Produced via immunoSEQ multiplex PCR; TCRdb's table is partial and in-frame only. The repertoire holds approximately 350,000 clones, with 65% to 85% as singletons. The source is a man aged 25-40 years with active or convalescent COVID-19. V and J are TRBV28 and TRBJ2-1; maybe TRBD2 (6 bases). Sequenced input: peripheral blood. CDR3 sequence (DNA): TGTGCCAGCAGTCCAGAGACTAGGGGCAATGAGCAGTTCTTC. This encodes CASSPETRGNEQFF.